Listed below are T cell receptor beta chains from one sample, sequenced in a study of T-cell reconstitution after alpha-beta-depleted transplantation in children. TCRdb re-derived calls from the PCR reads in MiXCR, one entry per CDR3 protein. The table records roughly 790,000 distinct CDR3 sequences, around 15% of them present only once. The sample here was PBMCs, mostly from graft donor cells, taken 360 days after TCRalphabeta/CD19-depleted stem cell transplant. These receptors all stem from a male patient aged 10 to 17 who had a stem cell transplant for acute lymphoblastic leukemia, so the T cells may come from the graft donor. The conserved cysteine and the conserved F or W are not part of the CDR3 here. Clone size is not always given. Where it is, it says once, few, many or a class for expanded clones.

clone size	V gene	J gene	CDR3 protein
NA	TRBV7-8	TRBJ2-7	ASSSQREASYEQY
NA	TRBV3-1	TRBJ2-5	ASSRWERAETQY
many	TRBV4-1	TRBJ2-2	ASSLLGPDTGELF
few	TRBV20-1	TRBJ1-5	SARVALDQPQH
NA	TRBV29-1	TRBJ2-7	SVARTGRATYEQY
NA	TRBV10-3	TRBJ2-7	AAGAGGPYEQY
NA	TRBV7-9	TRBJ2-1	ASSLGVGSPYNEQF
few	TRBV7-8	TRBJ1-1	ASSLASTGRNTEAF
NA	TRBV6-1	TRBJ2-5	ASSGQDLAGGEETQY
NA	TRBV5-1	TRBJ1-2	ASSLIQGADYGYT
NA	TRBV7-9	TRBJ2-3	ASSWGQESPADTQY
NA	TRBV15	TRBJ2-3	ATSRDHREHTQY
NA	TRBV18	TRBJ2-1	ASLSLAGGRNEQF
NA	TRBV28	TRBJ2-7	ASRSGSGLYEQY
few	TRBV12-3/TRBV12-4	TRBJ2-7	ASSLGVLEQY
few	TRBV5-1	TRBJ2-3	ASSRNPSTDTQY
few	TRBV6-5	TRBJ1-2	ASSSHQNAGGWGGYT
few	TRBV11-1	TRBJ2-1	ASSLWASGSPTYNEQF
few	TRBV5-1	TRBJ2-2	ASSGLRGTGELF
few	TRBV20-1	TRBJ2-5	SATQRGETQY
NA	TRBV11-2	TRBJ2-1	ASSVRAEQF
many	TRBV7-2	TRBJ1-2	ASSLLGGRDGYT
NA	TRBV2	TRBJ2-4	AGLPIAGVAKNIQY
many	TRBV20-1	TRBJ2-3	SAAPPWETGTQY
NA	TRBV4-1	TRBJ2-3	ASSPRGGPTDTQY
NA	TRBV10-2	TRBJ2-7	AGSGTGSVHEQY
few	TRBV29-1	TRBJ2-5	SVEKDRVTQETQY
NA	TRBV11-2	TRBJ2-3	ASSLDGGTSTDTQY
many	TRBV12-3/TRBV12-4	TRBJ2-3	ASSLRGGTDTQY
few	TRBV20-1	TRBJ2-7	SARDWGTSGSYEQY
few	TRBV29-1	TRBJ1-1	SVQALMNTEAF
few	TRBV21-1	TRBJ2-2	ASSNSPRDPGTGELF
NA	TRBV29-1	TRBJ2-5	SVAGSQGETQY
few	TRBV27	TRBJ2-1	ASTNSGTYNEQF
few	TRBV18	TRBJ2-6	ASSPRAGEPSGANVLT
few	TRBV11-2	TRBJ1-1	ASSRGWGTEAF
NA	TRBV5-1	TRBJ1-4	ASSRGMAPANEKLF
many	TRBV7-9	TRBJ2-1	ASSRWTMYDEQF
NA	TRBV6-1	TRBJ2-7	ASRGSRELGDSWAPFFYEQY
NA	TRBV29-1	TRBJ1-2	SVISPGTNIYGYT
few	TRBV7-9	TRBJ2-7	ASSPPAGPGEQY
NA	TRBV5-1	TRBJ2-7	ASSGAGDTYEQY
NA	TRBV9	TRBJ2-7	ASSAGTGLSYEQY
few	TRBV5-1	TRBJ2-1	ASSLQLAGTNEQF
many	TRBV7-8	TRBJ2-3	ASSLARVVTDTQY
few	TRBV7-8	TRBJ2-7	ASSLTPSGISYEQY
few	TRBV5-1	TRBJ2-1	ASSLEEAGGDEQF
few	TRBV5-1	TRBJ2-1	ASSGVAKADEQF
NA	TRBV19	TRBJ2-7	ASSIGRNYEQY
few	TRBV11-2	TRBJ2-7	ATTTPLDYEQY
NA	TRBV12-3/TRBV12-4	TRBJ2-3	ASSFRTGVDTQY
few	TRBV20-1	TRBJ2-5	SASPLVRQETQY
NA	TRBV7-9	TRBJ2-4	ASSSREVFGKNIQY
few	TRBV7-9	TRBJ2-3	ASSSRGRFNTDTQY
NA	TRBV29-1	TRBJ1-1	SSTGGVDTEAF